This T cell receptor (beta chain) was profiled in a study of the immune and genomic landscape of osteosarcoma (TCRdb year 2020). In the study overall: The overall cohort comprised under 55 pediatric and adult patients with high-grade osteosarcoma, with a median age at diagnosis of 25 to 35 years (range about 5-85). A few patients contributed a couple of samples from the same tumor site. To characterize the osteosarcoma immunogenomic landscape, the TCR sequencing results were combined with transcriptome, protein array and immunostaining data. An explanation for the limited clinical activity of immune checkpoint inhibitors in osteosarcoma was sought in the study. The study profiled osteosarcoma specimens with whole genome, RNA and T-cell receptor sequencing plus immunohistochemistry and reverse phase protein arrays to define immunogenic potential. Patients in the overall cohort were roughly 56% male, and 75% to 80% presented with localized disease at diagnosis. Poor-risk disease was overrepresented in the cohort, as 73% of patients had an unfavorable pathologic response to standard therapy and about 68% were deceased.

The full study reports these points: Alongside the frozen tumor specimens, matched blood was collected from only a couple of patients. In five cases, the repertoire was dominated by a single hyperexpanded clone, and fewer than 100 T-cell clonotypes were detected in all five cases. Rather than matched normal tissue, external data from normal skin and healthy peripheral blood provided the clonality benchmarks. Because osteosarcoma is rare and all possible samples were collected, sample size was not determined by any statistical method. Productive TCR clonality was low overall, averaging around 0.082 with a maximum of 0.3, suggesting limited T-cell clonal expansion. Although TCR productive clonality was higher in the immune-hot C3 cluster than in the cold C1 cluster, TCR productive clonality was still low overall.

TCR beta chain CDR3 regions were immunosequenced with the ImmunoSEQ Assay (Adaptive Biotechnologies). The study's processing was this. TCRB rearrangements, read counts, read proportions and gene usage were exported through the ImmunoSEQ Analyzer platform. T-cell clonality was computed as 1 minus Pielou's evenness on productive rearrangements. In the clonal space homeostasis analysis, clonotypes were binned as rare, small, medium, large or hyperexpanded (0.01 to 1 of the repertoire). TCR productive clonality was compared across immune clusters C1, C2 and C3 using the Wilcoxon rank sum test. TCRdb provides this immuneACCESS table in a form limited to in-frame rearrangements. Some clones are lacking; in checked studies, under half of them reflect an unresolved V gene, and why the rest are absent is not known. That table is the source of V, J and clone size, and D and trimming were worked out from the DNA. The sample table lists 1,300 to 1,500 clones, approximately 73% of them with a count of one. The leading ten clones occupy around 40% of the sample.

Of note for this clone: Its antigen specificity is not known. Per-base qualities were not stored, and no clone one base away is much larger.

Specimens were post-treatment primary, local recurrence and metastasis tumors from poor-prognosis patients. The metastasis specimens were resected osteosarcoma lung metastases that had been frozen. The cysteine opens and the phenylalanine closes a CDR3 of 14 amino acids. Only CDR3 DNA remains: 42 bases, in frame from the first base. In the germline V gene (reference sequence), CDR1 corresponds to GTSNPN and CDR2 to SVGIG. V is trimmed back by 2 bases and J by 3 bases, and the junction contains 4 bases that no gene match accounts for. Sequenced material: metastatic tumor tissue from the lung. The sample's cell subset or site label, decoded: lung metastasis of osteosarcoma. The rearranged chain carries TRBV30 and TRBJ2-7, and TRBD1 aligns with 10 junction nucleotides. This receptor was identified in a woman aged 25-40 years with osteosarcoma. The age is the age at diagnosis. The CDR3 reads CAWSPGTGDYEQYF. The DNA sequence reads TGTGCCTGGAGTCCAGGGACAGGGGACTACGAGCAGTACTTC.